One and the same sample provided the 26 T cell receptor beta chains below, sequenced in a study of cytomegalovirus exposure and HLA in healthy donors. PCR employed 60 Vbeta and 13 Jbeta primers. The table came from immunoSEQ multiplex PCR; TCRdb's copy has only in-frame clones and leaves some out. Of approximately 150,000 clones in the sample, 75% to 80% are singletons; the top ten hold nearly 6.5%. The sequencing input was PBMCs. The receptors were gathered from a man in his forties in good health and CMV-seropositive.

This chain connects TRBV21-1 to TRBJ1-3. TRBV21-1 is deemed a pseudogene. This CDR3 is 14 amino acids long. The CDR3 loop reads CASSRRVPGNTIYF. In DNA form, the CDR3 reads TGTGCCAGCAGCAGACGGGTTCCTGGAAACACCATATATTTT.

The CDR3 sequence: CASSLGQKGDTGELFF. In DNA, the CDR3 is TGTGCCAGCAGCTTGGGACAAAAAGGGGACACCGGGGAGCTGTTTTTT. The chain combines TRBV7-6 with TRBJ2-2; maybe TRBD1 (6 bases). The germline V gene has CDR1 SGHVS and CDR2 FNYEAQ. Trimming removed 3 bases from V and 3 bases from J, with 14 bases in between. There are 16 residues in the CDR3. The entire variable domain, with the rest obtained from reference TRBV7-6 and TRBJ2-2, is as follows: GAGVSQSPRYKVTKRGQDVALRCDPISGHVSLYWYRQALGQGPEFLTYFNYEAQQDKSGLPNDRFSAERPEGSISTLTIQRTEQRDSAMYRCASSLGQKGDTGELFFGEGSRLTVL.

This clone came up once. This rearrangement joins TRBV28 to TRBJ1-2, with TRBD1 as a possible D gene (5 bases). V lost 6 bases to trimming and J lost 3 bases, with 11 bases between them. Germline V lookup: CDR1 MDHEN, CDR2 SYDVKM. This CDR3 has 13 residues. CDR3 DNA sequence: TGTGCCAGCAGGGCCGGAGGGGACTATGGCTACACCTTC. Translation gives CASRAGGDYGYTF.

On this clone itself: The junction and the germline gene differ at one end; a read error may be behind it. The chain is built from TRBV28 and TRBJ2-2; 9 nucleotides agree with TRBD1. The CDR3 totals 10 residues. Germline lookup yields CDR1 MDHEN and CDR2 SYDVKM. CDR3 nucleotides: TGTGCCAGCAGGGGGACAGGGACCCTTTTT. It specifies CASRGTGTLF.

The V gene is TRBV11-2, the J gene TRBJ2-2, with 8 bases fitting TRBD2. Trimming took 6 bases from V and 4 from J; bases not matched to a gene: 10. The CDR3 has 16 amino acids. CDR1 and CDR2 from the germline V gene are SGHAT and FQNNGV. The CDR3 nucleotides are TGTGCCAGCAGGTCGGGAGGGGCGGGGAGCACCGGGGAGCTGTTTTTT. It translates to CASRSGGAGSTGELFF.

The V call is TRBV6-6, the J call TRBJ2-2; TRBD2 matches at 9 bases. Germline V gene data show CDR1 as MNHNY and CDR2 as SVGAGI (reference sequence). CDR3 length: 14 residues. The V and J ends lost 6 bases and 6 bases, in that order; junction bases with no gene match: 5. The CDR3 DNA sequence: TGTGCCAGCAGGGAAGGGACTAGCTCCGGGGAGCTGTTTTTT. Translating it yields CASREGTSSGELFF.

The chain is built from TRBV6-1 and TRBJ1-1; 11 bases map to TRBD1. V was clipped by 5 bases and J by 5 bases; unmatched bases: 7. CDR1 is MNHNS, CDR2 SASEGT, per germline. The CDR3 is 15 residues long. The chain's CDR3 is CASSRTGTGGTEAFF. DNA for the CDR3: TGTGCCAGCAGTAGAACCGGGACAGGGGGGACTGAAGCTTTCTTT.

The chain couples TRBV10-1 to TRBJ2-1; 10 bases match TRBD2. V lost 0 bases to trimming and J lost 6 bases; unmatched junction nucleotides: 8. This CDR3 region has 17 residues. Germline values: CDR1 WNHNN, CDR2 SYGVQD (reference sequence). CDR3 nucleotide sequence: TGCGCCAGCAGTGAGTCGGGACTAGCGACCGGTTCCAATGAGCAGTTCTTC. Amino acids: CASSESGLATGSNEQFF.

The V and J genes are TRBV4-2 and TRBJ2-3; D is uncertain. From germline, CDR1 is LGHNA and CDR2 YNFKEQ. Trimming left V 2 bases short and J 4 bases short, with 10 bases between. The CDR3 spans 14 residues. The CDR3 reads CASSQSERPDTQYF. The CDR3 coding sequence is TGTGCCAGCAGCCAATCAGAGCGCCCAGATACGCAGTATTTT.

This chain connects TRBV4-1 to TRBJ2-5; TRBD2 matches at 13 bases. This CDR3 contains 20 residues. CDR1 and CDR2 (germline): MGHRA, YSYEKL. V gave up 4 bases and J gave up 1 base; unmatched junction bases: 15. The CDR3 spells CASSPIPPGLAGSIQETQYF. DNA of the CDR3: TGCGCCAGCAGCCCTATTCCTCCGGGACTAGCGGGATCTATCCAAGAGACCCAGTACTTC.

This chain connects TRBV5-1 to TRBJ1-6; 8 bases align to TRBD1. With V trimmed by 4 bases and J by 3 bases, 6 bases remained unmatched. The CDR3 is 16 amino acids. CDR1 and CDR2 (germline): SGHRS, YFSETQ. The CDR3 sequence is CASSTQGQGYNSPLHF. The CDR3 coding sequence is TGCGCCAGCAGCACCCAAGGACAGGGCTATAATTCACCCCTCCACTTT.

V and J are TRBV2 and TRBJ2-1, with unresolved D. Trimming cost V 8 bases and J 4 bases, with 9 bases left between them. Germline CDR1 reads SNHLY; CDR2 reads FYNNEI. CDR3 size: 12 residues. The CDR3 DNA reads TGTGCCAGCGGCAGGAATTACAATGAGCAGTTCTTC. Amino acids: CASGRNYNEQFF.

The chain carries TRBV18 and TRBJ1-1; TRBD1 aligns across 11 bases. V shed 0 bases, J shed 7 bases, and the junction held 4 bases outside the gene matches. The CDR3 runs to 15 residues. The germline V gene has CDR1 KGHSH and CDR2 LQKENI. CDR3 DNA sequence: TGTGCCAGCTCACCACCGGTGGGACAGGGGGTTGAAGCTTTCTTT. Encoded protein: CASSPPVGQGVEAFF.

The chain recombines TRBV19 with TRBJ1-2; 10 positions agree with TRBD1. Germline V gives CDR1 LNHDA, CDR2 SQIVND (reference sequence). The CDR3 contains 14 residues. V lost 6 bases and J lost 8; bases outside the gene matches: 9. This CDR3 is CASRTGGTRSGYTF. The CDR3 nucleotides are TGTGCCAGTAGGACAGGGGGCACTAGGAGCGGCTACACCTTC.

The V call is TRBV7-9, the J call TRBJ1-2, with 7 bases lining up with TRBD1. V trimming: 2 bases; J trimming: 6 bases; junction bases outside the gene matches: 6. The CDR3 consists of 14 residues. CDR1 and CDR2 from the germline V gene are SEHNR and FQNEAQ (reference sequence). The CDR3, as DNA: TGTGCCAGCAGCTTAACTGACAGGGCGGATGGCTACACCTTC. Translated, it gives CASSLTDRADGYTF.

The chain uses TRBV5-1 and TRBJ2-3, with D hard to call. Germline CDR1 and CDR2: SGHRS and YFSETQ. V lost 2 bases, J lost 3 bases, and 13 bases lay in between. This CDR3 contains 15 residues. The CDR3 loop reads CASSLGLTDTDTQYF. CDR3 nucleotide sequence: TGCGCCAGCAGCTTAGGTCTTACAGATACAGATACGCAGTATTTT.

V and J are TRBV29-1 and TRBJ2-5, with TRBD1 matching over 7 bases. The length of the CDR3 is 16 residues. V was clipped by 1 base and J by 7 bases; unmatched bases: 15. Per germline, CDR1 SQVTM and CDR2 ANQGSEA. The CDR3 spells CSVEVGQKLLDGTQYF. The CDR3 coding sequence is TGCAGCGTTGAAGTGGGACAGAAGCTGCTGGATGGGACCCAGTACTTC.

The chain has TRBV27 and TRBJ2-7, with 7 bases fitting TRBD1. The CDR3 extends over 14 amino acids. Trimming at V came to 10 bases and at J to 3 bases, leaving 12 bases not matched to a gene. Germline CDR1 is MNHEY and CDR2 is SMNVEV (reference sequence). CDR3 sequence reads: CATHADRECYEQYF. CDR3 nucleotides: TGTGCCACCCACGCCGACAGGGAATGCTACGAGCAGTACTTC.

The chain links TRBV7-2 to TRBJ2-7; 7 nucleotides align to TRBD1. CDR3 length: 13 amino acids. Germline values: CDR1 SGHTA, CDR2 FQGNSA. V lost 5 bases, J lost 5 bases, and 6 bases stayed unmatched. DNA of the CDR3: TGTGCCAGCAGCCTAACGAGGGGGCACGAGCAGTACTTC. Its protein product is CASSLTRGHEQYF.

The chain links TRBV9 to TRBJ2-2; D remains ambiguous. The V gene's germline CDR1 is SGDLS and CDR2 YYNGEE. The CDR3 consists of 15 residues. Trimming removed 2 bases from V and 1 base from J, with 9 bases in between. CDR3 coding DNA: TGTGCCAGCAGCGTCGCCCCCGGGAACACCGGGGAGCTGTTTTTT. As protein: CASSVAPGNTGELFF.

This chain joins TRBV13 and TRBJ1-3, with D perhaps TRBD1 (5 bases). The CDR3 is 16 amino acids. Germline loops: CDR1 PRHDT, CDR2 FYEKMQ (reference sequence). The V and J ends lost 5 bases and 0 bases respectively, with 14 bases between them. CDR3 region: CASSASGYTSGNTIYF. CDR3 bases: TGTGCCAGCAGCGCGTCAGGGTATACCTCTGGAAACACCATATATTTT.

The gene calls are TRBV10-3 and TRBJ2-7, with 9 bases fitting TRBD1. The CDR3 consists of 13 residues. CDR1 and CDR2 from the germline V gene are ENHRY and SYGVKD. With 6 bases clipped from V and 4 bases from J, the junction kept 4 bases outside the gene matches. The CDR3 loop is CAIRPGQGYEQYF. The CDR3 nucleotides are TGTGCCATCAGACCCGGACAGGGGTACGAGCAGTACTTC.

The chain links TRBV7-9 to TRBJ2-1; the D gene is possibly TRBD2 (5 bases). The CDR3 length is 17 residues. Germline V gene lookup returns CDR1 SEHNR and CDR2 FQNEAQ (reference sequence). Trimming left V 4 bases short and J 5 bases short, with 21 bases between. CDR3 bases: TGTGCCAGCAGCTATAGGAGTGGCGGGCAACGCGACAATGAGCAGTTCTTC. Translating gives CASSYRSGGQRDNEQFF.

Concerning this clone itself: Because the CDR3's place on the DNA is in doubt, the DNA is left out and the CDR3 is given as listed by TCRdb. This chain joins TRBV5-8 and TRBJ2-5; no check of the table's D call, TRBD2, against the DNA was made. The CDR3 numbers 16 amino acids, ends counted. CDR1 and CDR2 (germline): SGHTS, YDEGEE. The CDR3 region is CASSFGNGKGLETQYF.

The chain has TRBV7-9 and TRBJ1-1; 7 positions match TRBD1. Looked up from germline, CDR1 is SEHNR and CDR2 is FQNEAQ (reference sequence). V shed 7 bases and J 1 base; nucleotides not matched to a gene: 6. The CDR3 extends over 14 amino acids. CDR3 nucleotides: TGTGCCAGCACCCAGACAGGGTCGAACACTGAAGCTTTCTTT. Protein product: CASTQTGSNTEAFF.

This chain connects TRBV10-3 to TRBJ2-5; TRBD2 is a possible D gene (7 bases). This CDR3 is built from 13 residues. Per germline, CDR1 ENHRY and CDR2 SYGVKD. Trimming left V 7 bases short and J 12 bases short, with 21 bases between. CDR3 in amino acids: CAINPSRGGEEYF. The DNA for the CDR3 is TGTGCCATCAACCCCTCCCGAGGGGGGGAGGAGTACTTC.